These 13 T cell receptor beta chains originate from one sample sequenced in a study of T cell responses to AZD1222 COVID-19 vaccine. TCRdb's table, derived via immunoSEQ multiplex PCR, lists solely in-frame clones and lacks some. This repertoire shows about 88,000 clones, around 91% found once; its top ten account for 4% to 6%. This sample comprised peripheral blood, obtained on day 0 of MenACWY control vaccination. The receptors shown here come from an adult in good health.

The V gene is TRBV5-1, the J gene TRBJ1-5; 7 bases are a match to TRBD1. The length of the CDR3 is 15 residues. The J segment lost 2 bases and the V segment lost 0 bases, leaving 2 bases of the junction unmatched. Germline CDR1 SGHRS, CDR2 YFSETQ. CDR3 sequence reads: CASSLEGTGNQPQHF. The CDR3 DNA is TGCGCCAGCAGCTTGGAGGGGACAGGCAATCAGCCCCAGCATTTT.

The CDR3, as DNA: TGCGCCAGCAGCTTGGCGGGAGGGATCGGAAACACCATATATTTT. Protein: CASSLAGGIGNTIYF. V gene TRBV5-1 combines with J gene TRBJ1-3; no firm D call. The CDR3 consists of 15 residues. The V gene's germline CDR1 is SGHRS and CDR2 YFSETQ. V was cut by 0 bases and J by 4 bases, with 11 bases left in between.

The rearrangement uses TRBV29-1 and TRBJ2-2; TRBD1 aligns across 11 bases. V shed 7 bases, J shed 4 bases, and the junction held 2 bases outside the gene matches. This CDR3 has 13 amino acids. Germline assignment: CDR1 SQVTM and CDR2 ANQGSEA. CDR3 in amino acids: CSAGTGGTGELFF. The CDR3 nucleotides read TGCAGCGCCGGGACAGGGGGCACCGGGGAGCTGTTTTTT.

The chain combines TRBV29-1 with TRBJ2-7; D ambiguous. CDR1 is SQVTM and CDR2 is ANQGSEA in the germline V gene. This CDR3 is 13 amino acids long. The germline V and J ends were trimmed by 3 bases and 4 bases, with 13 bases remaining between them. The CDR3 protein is CSVDDGLSYEQYF. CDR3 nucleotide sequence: TGCAGCGTTGATGATGGGCTCAGTTACGAGCAGTACTTC.

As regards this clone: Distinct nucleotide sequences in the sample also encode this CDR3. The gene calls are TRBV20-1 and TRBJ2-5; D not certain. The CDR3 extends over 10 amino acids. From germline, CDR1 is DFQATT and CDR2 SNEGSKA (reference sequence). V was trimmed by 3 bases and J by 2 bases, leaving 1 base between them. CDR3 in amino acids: CSARQETQYF. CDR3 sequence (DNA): TGCAGTGCTAGGCAAGAGACCCAGTACTTC.

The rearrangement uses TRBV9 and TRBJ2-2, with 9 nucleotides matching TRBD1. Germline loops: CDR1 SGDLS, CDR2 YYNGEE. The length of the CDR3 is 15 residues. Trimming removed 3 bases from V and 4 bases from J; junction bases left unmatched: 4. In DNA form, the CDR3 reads TGTGCCAGCAGCGCACAGGGGGCCAGCACCGGGGAGCTGTTTTTT. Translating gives CASSAQGASTGELFF.

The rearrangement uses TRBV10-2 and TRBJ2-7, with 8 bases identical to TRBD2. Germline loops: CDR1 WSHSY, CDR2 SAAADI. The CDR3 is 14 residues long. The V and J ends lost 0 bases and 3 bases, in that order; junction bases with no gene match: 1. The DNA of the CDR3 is TGCGCCAGCAGTGAGTCTGGGACTAGCTACGAGCAGTACTTC. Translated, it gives CASSESGTSYEQYF.

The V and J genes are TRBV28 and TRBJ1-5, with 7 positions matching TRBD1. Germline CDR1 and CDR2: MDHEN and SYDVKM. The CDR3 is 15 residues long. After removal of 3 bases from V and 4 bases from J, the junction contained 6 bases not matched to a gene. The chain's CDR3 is CASSLGDSLNQPQHF. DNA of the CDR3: TGTGCCAGCAGTTTGGGGGACAGTCTTAATCAGCCCCAGCATTTT.

CDR3 nucleotides: TGTGCCAGCAGTCTGGCCTGGCGCGAGCAGTACTTC. Encoded protein: CASSLAWREQYF. This chain uses TRBV28 with TRBJ2-7, with unresolved D. The CDR3 covers 12 residues. Trimming shortened V by 5 bases and J by 6 bases, and 11 bases separated the two germline ends. In germline, CDR1 is MDHEN, CDR2 SYDVKM.

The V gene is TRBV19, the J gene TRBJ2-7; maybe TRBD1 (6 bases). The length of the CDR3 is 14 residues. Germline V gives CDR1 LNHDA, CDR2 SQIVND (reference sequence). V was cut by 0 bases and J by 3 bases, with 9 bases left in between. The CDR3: CASSIDGQSYEQYF. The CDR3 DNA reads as TGTGCCAGTAGTATAGACGGACAGAGCTACGAGCAGTACTTC.

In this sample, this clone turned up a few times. DNA for the CDR3: TGTGCCAGCAGCGTGAACGGATTGAACACTGAAGCTTTCTTT. Translated, it gives CASSVNGLNTEAFF. The V and J genes are TRBV9 and TRBJ1-1; D unresolved. V lost 2 bases and J 0 bases, leaving 8 bases between the germline ends. Germline CDR1 is SGDLS and CDR2 is YYNGEE. There are 14 residues in the CDR3. Supplemented by reference TRBV9 and TRBJ1-1, the full variable domain reads DSGVTQTPKHLITATGQRVTLRCSPRSGDLSVYWYQQSLDQGLQFLIQYYNGEERAKGNILERFSAQQFPDLHSELNLSSLELGDSALYFCASSVNGLNTEAFFGQGTRLTVV.

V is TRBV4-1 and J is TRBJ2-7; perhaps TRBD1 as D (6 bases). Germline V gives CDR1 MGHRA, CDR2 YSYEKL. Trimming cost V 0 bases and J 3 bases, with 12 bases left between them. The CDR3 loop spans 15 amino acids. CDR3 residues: CASSQDNREFYEQYF. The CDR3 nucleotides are TGCGCCAGCAGCCAAGATAACAGGGAGTTCTACGAGCAGTACTTC.

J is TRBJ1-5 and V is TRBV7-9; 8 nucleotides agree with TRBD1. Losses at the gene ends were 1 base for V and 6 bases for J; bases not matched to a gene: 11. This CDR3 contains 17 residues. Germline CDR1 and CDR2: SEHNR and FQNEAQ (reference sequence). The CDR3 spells CASSLVVGQGIGQPQHF. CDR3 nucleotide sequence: TGTGCCAGCAGCTTAGTGGTTGGACAGGGTATAGGTCAGCCCCAGCATTTT.